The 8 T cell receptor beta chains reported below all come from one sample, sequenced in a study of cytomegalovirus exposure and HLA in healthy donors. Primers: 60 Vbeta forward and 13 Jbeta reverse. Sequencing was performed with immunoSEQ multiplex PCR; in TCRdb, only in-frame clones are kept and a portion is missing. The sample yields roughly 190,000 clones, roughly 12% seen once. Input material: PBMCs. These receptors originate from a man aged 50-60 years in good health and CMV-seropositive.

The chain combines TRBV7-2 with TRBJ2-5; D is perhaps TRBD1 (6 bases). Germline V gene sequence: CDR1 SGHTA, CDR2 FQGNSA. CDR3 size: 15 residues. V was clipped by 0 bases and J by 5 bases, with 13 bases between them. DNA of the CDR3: TGTGCCAGCAGCTTAGCGCGACAGGCGAGGGAGACCCAGTACTTC. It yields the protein CASSLARQARETQYF.

The CDR3 bases are TGTGCCAGCAGCTTACTAGCGGGGGGGCTAGGCGGGGAGCTGTTTTTT. It specifies CASSLLAGGLGGELFF. The chain couples TRBV5-4 to TRBJ2-2, with 13 bases that match TRBD2. Germline V gene sequence: CDR1 SGHNT, CDR2 YYREEE (reference sequence). V shed 2 bases and J 7 bases; nucleotides not matched to a gene: 5. This CDR3 has 16 residues.

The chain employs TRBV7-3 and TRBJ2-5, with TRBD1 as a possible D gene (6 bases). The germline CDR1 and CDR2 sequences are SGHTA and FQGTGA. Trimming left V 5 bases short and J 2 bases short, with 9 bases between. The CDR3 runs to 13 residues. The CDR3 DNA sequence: TGTGCCAGCAGCAATGACAGGCAAGAGACCCAGTACTTC. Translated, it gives CASSNDRQETQYF.

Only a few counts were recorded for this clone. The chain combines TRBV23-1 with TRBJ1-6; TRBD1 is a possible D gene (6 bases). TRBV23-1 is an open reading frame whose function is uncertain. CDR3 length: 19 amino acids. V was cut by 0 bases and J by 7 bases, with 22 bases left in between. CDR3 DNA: TGCGCCAGCAGTCAATCGATTCTAGACAGGAGAAATGGGAATTCACCCCTCCACTTT. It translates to CASSQSILDRRNGNSPLHF.

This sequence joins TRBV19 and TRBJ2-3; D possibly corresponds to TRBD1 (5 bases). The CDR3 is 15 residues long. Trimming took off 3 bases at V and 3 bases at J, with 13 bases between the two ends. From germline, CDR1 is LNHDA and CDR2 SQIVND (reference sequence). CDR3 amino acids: CASSIGALGTDTQYF. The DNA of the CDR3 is TGTGCCAGTAGTATTGGGGCCCTAGGTACAGATACGCAGTATTTT.

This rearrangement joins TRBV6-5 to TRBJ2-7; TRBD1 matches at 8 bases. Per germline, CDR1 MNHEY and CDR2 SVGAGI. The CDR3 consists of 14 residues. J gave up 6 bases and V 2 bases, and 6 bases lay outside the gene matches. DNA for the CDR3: TGTGCCAGCAGTTACGGGACAGGTTCCCTCGAGCAGTACTTC. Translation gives CASSYGTGSLEQYF.

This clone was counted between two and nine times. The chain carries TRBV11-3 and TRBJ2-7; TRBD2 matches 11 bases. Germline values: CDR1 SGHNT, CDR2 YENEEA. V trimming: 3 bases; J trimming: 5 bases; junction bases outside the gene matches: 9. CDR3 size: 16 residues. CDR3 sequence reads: CASSLALAGGIHEQYF. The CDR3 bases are TGTGCCAGCAGCTTGGCCCTAGCGGGGGGTATCCACGAGCAGTACTTC.

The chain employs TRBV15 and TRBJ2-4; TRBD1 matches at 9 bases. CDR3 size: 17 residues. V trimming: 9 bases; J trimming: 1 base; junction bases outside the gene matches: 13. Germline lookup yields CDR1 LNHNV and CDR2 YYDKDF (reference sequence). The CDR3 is CATASSGTGLAKNIQYF. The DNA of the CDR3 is TGTGCCACTGCTTCGTCCGGGACAGGGCTGGCCAAAAACATTCAGTACTTC.